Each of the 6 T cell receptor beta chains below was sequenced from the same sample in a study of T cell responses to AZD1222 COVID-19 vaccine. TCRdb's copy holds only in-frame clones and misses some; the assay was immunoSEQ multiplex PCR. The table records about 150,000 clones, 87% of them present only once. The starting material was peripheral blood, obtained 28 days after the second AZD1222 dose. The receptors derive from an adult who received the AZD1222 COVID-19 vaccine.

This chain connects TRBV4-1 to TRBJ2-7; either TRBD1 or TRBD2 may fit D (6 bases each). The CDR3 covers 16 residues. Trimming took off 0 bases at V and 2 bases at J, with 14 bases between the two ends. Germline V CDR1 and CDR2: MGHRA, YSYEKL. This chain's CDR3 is CASSQEGGIMPYEQYF. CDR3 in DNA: TGCGCCAGCAGCCAAGAAGGGGGGATTATGCCCTACGAGCAGTACTTC.

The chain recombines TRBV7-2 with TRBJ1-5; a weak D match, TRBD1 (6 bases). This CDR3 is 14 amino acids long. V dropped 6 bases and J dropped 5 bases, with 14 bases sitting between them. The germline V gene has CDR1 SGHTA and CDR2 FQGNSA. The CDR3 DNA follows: TGTGCCAGCAGGGCCCTGGGGGGGCATCAGCCCCAGCATTTT. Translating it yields CASRALGGHQPQHF.

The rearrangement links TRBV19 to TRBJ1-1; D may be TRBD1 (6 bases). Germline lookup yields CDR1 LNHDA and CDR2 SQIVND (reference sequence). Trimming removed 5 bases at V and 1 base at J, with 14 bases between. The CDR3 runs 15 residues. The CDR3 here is CASSPQTGWNTEAFF. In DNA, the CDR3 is TGTGCCAGTAGTCCCCAGACAGGTTGGAACACTGAAGCTTTCTTT.

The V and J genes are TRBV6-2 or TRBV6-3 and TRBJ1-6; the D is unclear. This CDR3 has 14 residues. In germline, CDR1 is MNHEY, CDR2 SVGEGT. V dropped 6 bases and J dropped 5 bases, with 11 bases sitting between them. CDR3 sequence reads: CASSLRTDNSPLHF. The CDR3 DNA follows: TGTGCCAGCAGCCTACGGACTGATAATTCACCCCTCCACTTT.

CDR3 coding DNA: TGTGCCAGCAGCAAAGCGGCCAAACGGGGCACAGATACGCAGTATTTT. Protein sequence: CASSKAAKRGTDTQYF. The chain joins TRBV21-1 to TRBJ2-3; the D call of TRBD2 is as the table states it, not checked on the DNA. TRBV21-1 is shown as a pseudogene. CDR3 length: 16 residues.

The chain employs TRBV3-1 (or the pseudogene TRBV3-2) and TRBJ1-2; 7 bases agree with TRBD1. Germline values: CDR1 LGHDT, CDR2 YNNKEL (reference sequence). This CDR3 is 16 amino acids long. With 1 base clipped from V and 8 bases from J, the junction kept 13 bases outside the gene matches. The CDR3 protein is CASSQGIGDSFYGYTF. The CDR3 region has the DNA TGTGCCAGCAGCCAAGGGATTGGGGACAGCTTCTACGGCTACACCTTC.